A selection of T cell receptor beta chains follows, all from one sample in a study of blood T cell repertoires in COVID-19. Data came from immunoSEQ multiplex PCR; TCRdb stores just in-frame clones and leaves some out. The sample includes roughly 85,000 clones, over 75% of them seen just once. The sample comprised peripheral blood. Receptors originate from a human donor in a cohort sampled during active COVID-19. Each CDR3 is given with its conserved first and last residue. The D gene is left open where the match is weak. The size field is filled for only some rows; it gives once, few, many or a size class.

CDR3 protein,CDR3 DNA,D gene,clone size,J gene,V gene
CASSPGQRGNQPQHF,TGTGCCAGCAGTCCGGGACAGCGAGGTAATCAGCCCCAGCATTTT,TRBD1,.,TRBJ1-5,TRBV28
CASSLEREETQYF,TGTGCCAGCAGCTTAGAGCGGGAAGAGACCCAGTACTTC,.,.,TRBJ2-5,TRBV7-2
CASSSRTSYNEQFF,TGTGCCAGCAGTTCCAGGACTAGCTACAATGAGCAGTTCTTC,TRBD2,.,TRBJ2-1,TRBV6-2/TRBV6-3
CASSVGGADTQYF,TGTGCCAGCAGCGTCGGGGGGGCAGATACGCAGTATTTT,TRBD2,.,TRBJ2-3,TRBV9
CASSQDRSQPQHF,TGTGCCAGCAGCCAGGACAGAAGTCAGCCCCAGCATTTT,.,few,TRBJ1-5,TRBV3-1/TRBV3-2
CASSYLRQGIWTDTQYF,TGTGCCAGCAGTTACCTACGACAGGGAATTTGGACAGATACGCAGTATTTT,TRBD1,.,TRBJ2-3,TRBV6-2/TRBV6-3
CASSESAGYGNTIYF,TGTGCCAGCAGTGAGTCAGCGGGCTATGGAAACACCATATATTTT,.,.,TRBJ1-3,TRBV2
CASTAGNPYEQYF,TGTGCCAGTACCGCGGGCAACCCGTACGAGCAGTACTTC,.,.,TRBJ2-7,TRBV6-5
CASSPGGIGDTQYF,TGTGCCAGCAGTCCAGGGGGCATTGGAGATACGCAGTATTTT,TRBD1,few,TRBJ2-3,TRBV28
CASSQGGTDSNQPQHF,TGCGCCAGCAGCCAAGGGGGGACAGATAGCAATCAGCCCCAGCATTTT,TRBD1,.,TRBJ1-5,TRBV4-1
CASSSGQGWQPQHF,TGTGCCAGCAGCTCAGGACAGGGATGGCAGCCCCAGCATTTT,TRBD1,.,TRBJ1-5,TRBV7-9
CASSFFEGQRVRNTIYF,TGTGCCAGCAGTTTCTTCGAGGGACAGCGAGTTCGAAACACCATATATTTT,TRBD1,.,TRBJ1-3,TRBV28
CASTVTGVYYEQYF,TGTGCCAGCACCGTAACAGGGGTCTACTACGAGCAGTACTTC,TRBD1,few,TRBJ2-7,TRBV11-3
CASGLVLDRERTEAFF,TGTGCTAGTGGTTTGGTACTAGATAGGGAGAGGACTGAAGCTTTCTTT,.,.,TRBJ1-1,TRBV12-5
CAWSDRGNSPLHF,TGTGCCTGGAGCGATAGGGGTAATTCACCCCTCCACTTT,.,.,TRBJ1-6,TRBV30
CASSTTGAQGYGYTF,TGTGCCAGTAGTACCACAGGGGCGCAGGGCTATGGCTACACCTTC,TRBD1,.,TRBJ1-2,TRBV19
CASSFGVGEQFF,TGCGCCAGCAGCTTCGGGGTGGGTGAGCAGTTCTTC,.,.,TRBJ2-1,TRBV5-1
CATSGGQGRSYEQYF,TGTGCCACCAGTGGCGGACAGGGCAGGTCCTACGAGCAGTACTTC,TRBD1,.,TRBJ2-7,TRBV24-1
CASSSQAGLTYEQYF,TGTGCCAGCAGCTCTCAAGCGGGGCTAACCTACGAGCAGTACTTC,TRBD2,few,TRBJ2-7,TRBV7-9
CASKRDRKYEQYF,TGTGCCAGCAAAAGGGACAGGAAGTACGAGCAGTACTTC,TRBD1,.,TRBJ2-7,TRBV6-6
CASSYGLGRGNYGYTF,TGTGCCAGCAGTTACGGGCTGGGGCGGGGTAACTATGGCTACACCTTC,.,once,TRBJ1-2,TRBV6-5
CASNPQSGSPLHF,TGTGCCAGCAACCCCCAGTCGGGTTCACCCCTCCACTTT,.,.,TRBJ1-6,TRBV2
CASSDSSGEQYF,TGTGCCAGCAGTGACTCTAGCGGCGAGCAGTACTTC,TRBD2,.,TRBJ2-7,TRBV2
CASSPTGVNTEAFF,TGTGCCAGCAGTCCCACGGGGGTGAACACTGAAGCTTTCTTT,.,.,TRBJ1-1,TRBV28
CASSITREYNEQFF,TGTGCCAGCAGCATCACTAGGGAATACAATGAGCAGTTCTTC,.,.,TRBJ2-1,TRBV7-2
CAISETGVDEKLFF,TGTGCCATCAGTGAGACAGGGGTAGATGAAAAACTGTTTTTT,TRBD1,.,TRBJ1-4,TRBV10-3
CASSPDRSHQPQHF,TGTGCCAGCAGCCCGGACAGGAGCCATCAGCCCCAGCATTTT,TRBD1,.,TRBJ1-5,TRBV5-5
CASADRVAGSPLHF,TGCGCCAGCGCAGACAGGGTGGCGGGTTCACCCCTCCACTTT,TRBD1,.,TRBJ1-6,TRBV10-2
CASSFDGSSGNTIYF,TGCGCCAGCAGCTTTGATGGCAGCTCTGGAAACACCATATATTTT,.,.,TRBJ1-3,TRBV5-1
CASSLGNRYSNYGYTF,TGTGCCAGCAGCTTGGGTAACAGATATTCTAACTATGGCTACACCTTC,.,.,TRBJ1-2,TRBV5-4
CASRPGQGSNQPQHF,TGTGCCAGCAGGCCTGGACAGGGCAGCAATCAGCCCCAGCATTTT,TRBD1,.,TRBJ1-5,TRBV6-2/TRBV6-3
CASHRQGASEQYF,TGTGCCAGCCACCGACAGGGTGCATCAGAGCAGTACTTC,TRBD1,.,TRBJ2-7,TRBV2
CASSSTWNTEAFF,TGTGCCAGCAGCTCCACTTGGAACACTGAAGCTTTCTTT,.,few,TRBJ1-1,TRBV7-9
CASTIGGTVGTGELFF,TGTGCCAGCACAATAGGTGGGACAGTCGGCACCGGGGAGCTGTTTTTT,TRBD1,.,TRBJ2-2,TRBV27
CASSLGRETQYF,TGCGCCAGCAGCTTGGGGCGGGAGACCCAGTACTTC,.,.,TRBJ2-5,TRBV5-1
CASSEATRVEQYF,TGTGCCAGCAGTGAAGCGACCAGGGTCGAGCAGTACTTC,.,.,TRBJ2-7,TRBV2
CASSLSSGQGYDYTF,TGCGCCAGCAGCTTGTCATCGGGACAGGGGTACGACTACACCTTC,TRBD1,few,TRBJ1-2,TRBV5-1
CASSVAPNTEAFF,TGTGCCAGCAGCGTAGCTCCGAACACTGAAGCTTTCTTT,.,.,TRBJ1-1,TRBV9
CASSVLQVHTEAFF,TGTGCCAGCAGCGTACTACAGGTTCACACTGAAGCTTTCTTT,.,.,TRBJ1-1,TRBV7-2
CASSTTGTGPSKGTQYF,TGCGCCAGCAGCACCACCGGGACAGGTCCTTCCAAGGGGACCCAGTACTTC,TRBD1,.,TRBJ2-5,TRBV5-1
CASSEVGAGANVLTF,TGTGCCAGCAGTGAGGTGGGGGCCGGGGCCAACGTCCTGACTTTC,.,.,TRBJ2-6,TRBV2
CASSLGPIGTSNSPLHF,TGTGCCAGCTCACTCGGACCGATCGGGACAAGTAATTCACCCCTCCACTTT,.,.,TRBJ1-6,TRBV18
CATGGLNQPQHF,TGTGCCACAGGGGGCCTCAATCAGCCCCAGCATTTT,TRBD1,once,TRBJ1-5,TRBV19
CASSWGDGWNTEAFF,TGTGCCAGCAGTTGGGGGGACGGCTGGAACACTGAAGCTTTCTTT,.,.,TRBJ1-1,TRBV11-3
CASSSSGGRQTQYF,TGTGCCAGCAGCTCTAGCGGGGGGCGTCAGACCCAGTACTTC,TRBD2,many,TRBJ2-5,TRBV7-6
CSVVRMTGGSYGYTF,TGCAGCGTTGTACGAATGACAGGGGGGTCCTATGGCTACACCTTC,TRBD1,.,TRBJ1-2,TRBV29-1
CASSQDGKYTDTQYF,TGCGCCAGCAGCCAGGACGGGAAATACACAGATACGCAGTATTTT,.,.,TRBJ2-3,TRBV4-1
CASSLEGAPEAFF,TGCGCCAGCAGCTTGGAGGGGGCCCCTGAAGCTTTCTTT,TRBD1,.,TRBJ1-1,TRBV5-1
CASSQRYEQYF,TGTGCCAGCAGCCAACGGTACGAGCAGTACTTC,.,.,TRBJ2-7,TRBV3-1/TRBV3-2
CASRTPHTGELFF,TGTGCCAGCAGGACTCCTCACACCGGGGAGCTGTTTTTT,.,.,TRBJ2-2,TRBV6-5
CASSLGGGTTDTQYF,TGTGCCAGCAGCTTAGGTGGGGGGACCACAGATACGCAGTATTTT,.,medium-sized,TRBJ2-3,TRBV7-2